This T cell receptor (beta chain) was identified during a study of cytomegalovirus exposure and HLA in healthy donors. Points from the study as a whole: Researchers catalogued 164 TCR beta chains as cytomegalovirus-associated.

The study ran its PCR with 60 Vbeta and 13 Jbeta primers. Repertoires were generated with immunoSEQ multiplex PCR, while TCRdb's copy carries only in-frame clones and drops some. The table records 150,000 or so clones, 60% to 85% of them present only once. Points on this clone: The antigen remains undetermined.

The germline V gene encodes CDR1 LGHNA and CDR2 YNFKEQ. V lost 1 base and J 1 base, leaving 7 bases between the germline ends. This CDR3 region has 14 residues. V is TRBV4-2 and J is TRBJ1-1, with D hard to call. The sequenced sample consisted of PBMCs. This TCR came from a man in his forties in good health and CMV-seropositive. Here the CDR3 reads CASSQGSENTEAFF. The CDR3 nucleotides read TGTGCCAGCAGCCAAGGTTCAGAGAACACTGAAGCTTTCTTT.